The 18 T cell receptor beta chains given below trace back to one sample, sequenced in a study of T cell responses to AZD1222 COVID-19 vaccine. The protocol was immunoSEQ multiplex PCR, while the TCRdb copy is restricted to in-frame clones and leaves out a portion. The sample consists of some 91,000 clones, approximately 94% of them appearing once. The sequencing here drew on peripheral blood, taken on day 0 of AZD1222 vaccination. The receptors were gathered from an adult in good health.

This chain connects TRBV30 to TRBJ2-7; possible D gene TRBD2, 6 bases. Per germline, CDR1 GTSNPN and CDR2 SVGIG (reference sequence). CDR3 length equals 12 residues. V shed 3 bases and J shed 6 bases, with 12 bases lying between them. The CDR3 sequence is CAWRQLAGEQYF. In DNA form, the CDR3 reads TGTGCCTGGAGACAACTAGCTGGCGAGCAGTACTTC.

The V gene is TRBV29-1, the J gene TRBJ2-5; a possible D gene is TRBD2 (5 bases). The V and J ends lost 4 bases and 3 bases respectively, with 9 bases between them. CDR3 size: 12 residues. Germline V lookup: CDR1 SQVTM, CDR2 ANQGSEA. CDR3 in amino acids: CSVGEPEETQYF. In DNA, the CDR3 is TGCAGCGTTGGGGAGCCTGAAGAGACCCAGTACTTC.

The chain joins TRBV30 to TRBJ1-2; 8 nucleotides match TRBD1. Trimming took 5 bases from V and 7 from J; bases not matched to a gene: 9. Germline V gene lookup returns CDR1 GTSNPN and CDR2 SVGIG (reference sequence). This CDR3 has 13 amino acids. The CDR3 loop is CAWGTGGLSGYTF. The CDR3 coding sequence is TGTGCCTGGGGTACAGGGGGACTGAGTGGCTACACCTTC. Looking up the rest from reference TRBV30 and TRBJ1-2 gives the full variable domain: SQTIHQWPATLVQPVGSPLSLECTVEGTSNPNLYWYRQAAGRGLQLLFYSVGIGQISSEVPQNLSASRPQDRQFILSSKKLLLSDSGFYLCAWGTGGLSGYTFGSGTRLTVV.

The chain carries TRBV11-2 and TRBJ2-7; no clear D gene. The CDR3 consists of 9 residues. CDR1 and CDR2 (germline): SGHAT, FQNNGV. Trimming took off 8 bases at V and 5 bases at J, with 4 bases between the two ends. The CDR3 nucleotides read TGTGCCAGCGGCGACGAGCAGTACTTC. Its translation is CASGDEQYF.

The genes are TRBV12-3 or TRBV12-4 and TRBJ1-1, with D perhaps matching TRBD1 (5 bases). V gave up 6 bases and J gave up 1 base, with 9 bases separating them. This CDR3 has 13 amino acids. CDR3 DNA: TGTGCCAGCAGCACGACAGAGAACACTGAAGCTTTCTTT. It specifies CASSTTENTEAFF.

The chain couples TRBV7-3 to TRBJ2-2; D uncertain. Looked up from germline, CDR1 is SGHTA and CDR2 is FQGTGA. V was trimmed by 4 bases and J by 2 bases, leaving 2 bases between them. This CDR3 is built from 12 residues. The CDR3 here is CASSSNTGELFF. In nucleotides, the CDR3 is TGTGCCAGCAGCTCAAACACCGGGGAGCTGTTTTTT.

This clone has only one observation. J is TRBJ1-2 and V is TRBV19, with unresolved D. Germline values: CDR1 LNHDA, CDR2 SQIVND (reference sequence). This CDR3 contains 13 residues. Trimming removed 7 bases from V and 0 bases from J, with 9 bases in between. This CDR3 reads CASKKSANYGYTF. As DNA, the CDR3 is TGTGCCAGTAAAAAAAGTGCTAACTATGGCTACACCTTC.

This sequence joins TRBV5-6 and TRBJ2-7; D unresolved. Trimming took off 2 bases at V and 6 bases at J, with 9 bases between the two ends. The CDR3 is 12 residues long. Germline CDR1 and CDR2: SGHDT and YYEEEE. CDR3 bases: TGTGCCAGCAGCTTAGTACGCAGCGAGCAGTACTTC. Translated, it gives CASSLVRSEQYF.

This chain uses TRBV30 with TRBJ1-4; 7 nucleotides agree with TRBD1. V gave up 0 bases and J gave up 3 bases; unmatched junction bases: 4. Per the germline V gene, CDR1 is GTSNPN and CDR2 is SVGIG (reference sequence). The CDR3 spans 15 residues. In nucleotides, the CDR3 is TGTGCCTGGAGTGTAGAGGGGGCGGCTAATGAAAAACTGTTTTTT. Translation gives CAWSVEGAANEKLFF.

In DNA form, the CDR3 reads TGTGCCTGGAGTGTATCGCTTAGGGGACTGAACACTGAAGCTTTCTTT. This sequence encodes CAWSVSLRGLNTEAFF. This chain links TRBV30 with TRBJ1-1, with D possibly matching TRBD1 (5 bases). CDR3 length: 16 amino acids. V lost 0 bases and J lost 0, with 14 bases in between. The germline V gene encodes CDR1 GTSNPN and CDR2 SVGIG (reference sequence).

This chain connects TRBV6-2 or TRBV6-3 to TRBJ1-2; D gene uncertain. The CDR3 has 14 residues. Germline CDR1 and CDR2: MNHEY and SVGEGT. The germline V and J ends were trimmed by 5 bases and 6 bases, with 16 bases remaining between them. The CDR3 nucleotides read TGTGCCAGCAGTCCCAATCGCCCCGGCCATGGCTACACCTTC. The encoded protein is CASSPNRPGHGYTF.

This clone was seen just once. The chain carries TRBV5-8 and TRBJ2-5; the D gene is possibly TRBD1 (5 bases). The V end was cut by 4 bases, the J end by 5 bases, with 18 bases between. The length of the CDR3 is 15 residues. Germline CDR1 SGHTS, CDR2 YDEGEE. CDR3 in amino acids: CASSPTGKLGETQYF. The CDR3 nucleotides are TGTGCCAGCAGCCCAACAGGAAAGTTGGGTGAGACCCAGTACTTC.

The chain uses TRBV9 and TRBJ1-6; D may be TRBD1 (6 bases). Germline V gene lookup returns CDR1 SGDLS and CDR2 YYNGEE. The CDR3 runs 17 residues. Trimming took off 0 bases at V and 6 bases at J, with 16 bases between the two ends. This chain's CDR3 is CASSVGPGARSNSPLHF. CDR3 nucleotide sequence: TGTGCCAGCAGCGTAGGTCCGGGGGCACGGTCTAATTCACCCCTCCACTTT.

The gene calls are TRBV10-3 and TRBJ2-3; 13 bases line up with TRBD2. The CDR3 length is 18 residues. From germline, CDR1 is ENHRY and CDR2 SYGVKD. V gave up 3 bases and J gave up 0 bases; unmatched junction bases: 6. The CDR3 loop reads CAISDRLAGGPSTDTQYF. The CDR3 coding sequence is TGTGCCATCAGTGACCGACTAGCGGGAGGACCGAGCACAGATACGCAGTATTTT.

This clone has a single count. This chain uses TRBV7-6 with TRBJ1-4; TRBD1 might be the D (5 bases). Germline values: CDR1 SGHVS, CDR2 FNYEAQ. There are 14 residues in the CDR3. V lost 5 bases, J lost 7 bases, and 14 bases lay in between. CDR3 region: CASSPAARAEKLFF. The CDR3, as DNA: TGTGCCAGCAGCCCCGCCGCCAGGGCTGAAAAACTGTTTTTT.

The chain is built from TRBV4-1 and TRBJ2-5; D not resolved. V was shortened by 4 bases and J by 4 bases, with 10 bases between the two germline ends. CDR3 size: 13 residues. In germline, CDR1 is MGHRA, CDR2 YSYEKL. In DNA form, the CDR3 reads TGCGCCAGCAGCCGTAATCCCCCAGAGACCCAGTACTTC. This codes for CASSRNPPETQYF.

The chain joins TRBV6-5 to TRBJ2-6; no reliable D call. Germline-derived CDR1 and CDR2 are MNHEY and SVGAGI. There are 13 residues in the CDR3. V was clipped by 0 bases and J by 3 bases, with 0 bases between them. CDR3: CASSYSGANVLTF. The CDR3 DNA is TGTGCCAGCAGTTACTCTGGGGCCAACGTCCTGACTTTC.

This rearrangement joins TRBV10-3 to TRBJ1-5; TRBD1 matches 7 bases. Germline V lookup: CDR1 ENHRY, CDR2 SYGVKD. CDR3 length: 14 residues. V shed 5 bases and J 3 bases; nucleotides not matched to a gene: 4. The CDR3: CAISTGTDNQPQHF. CDR3 bases: TGTGCCATCAGTACCGGGACAGACAATCAGCCCCAGCATTTT.